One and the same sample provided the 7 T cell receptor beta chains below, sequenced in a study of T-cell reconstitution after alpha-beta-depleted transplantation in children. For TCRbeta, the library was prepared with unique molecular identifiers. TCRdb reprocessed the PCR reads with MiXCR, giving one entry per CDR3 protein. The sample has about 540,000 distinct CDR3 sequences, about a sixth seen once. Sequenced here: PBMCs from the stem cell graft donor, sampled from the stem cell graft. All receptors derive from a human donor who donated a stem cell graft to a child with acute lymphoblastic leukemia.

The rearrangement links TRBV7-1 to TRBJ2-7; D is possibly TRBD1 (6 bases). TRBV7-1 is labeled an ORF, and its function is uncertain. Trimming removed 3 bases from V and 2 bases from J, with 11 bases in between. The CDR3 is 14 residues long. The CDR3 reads CASSSSGDTYEQYF. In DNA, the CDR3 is TGTGCCAGCAGCTCTTCAGGGGATACCTACGAGCAGTACTTC.

DNA of the CDR3: TGCGCCAGCAGCCCGACTAGTTTCTACAATGAGCAGTTCTTC. As protein: CASSPTSFYNEQFF. The chain employs TRBV4-1 and TRBJ2-1; D may be TRBD2 (6 bases). V gave up 4 bases and J gave up 3 bases, with 10 bases separating them. Germline CDR1 reads MGHRA; CDR2 reads YSYEKL. CDR3 length: 14 amino acids.

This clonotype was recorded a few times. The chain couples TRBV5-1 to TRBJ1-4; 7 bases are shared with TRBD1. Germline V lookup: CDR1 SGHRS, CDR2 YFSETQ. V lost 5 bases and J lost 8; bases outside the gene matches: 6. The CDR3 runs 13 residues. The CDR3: CASRPDRDEKLFF. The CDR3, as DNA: TGCGCCAGCAGGCCCGACAGGGACGAAAAACTGTTTTTT.

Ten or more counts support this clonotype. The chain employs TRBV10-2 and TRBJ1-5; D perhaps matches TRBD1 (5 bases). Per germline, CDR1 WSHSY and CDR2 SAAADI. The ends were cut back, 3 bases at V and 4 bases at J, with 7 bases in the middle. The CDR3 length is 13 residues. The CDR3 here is CASSDRENQPQHF. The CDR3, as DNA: TGCGCCAGCAGTGACAGGGAAAATCAGCCCCAGCATTTT.

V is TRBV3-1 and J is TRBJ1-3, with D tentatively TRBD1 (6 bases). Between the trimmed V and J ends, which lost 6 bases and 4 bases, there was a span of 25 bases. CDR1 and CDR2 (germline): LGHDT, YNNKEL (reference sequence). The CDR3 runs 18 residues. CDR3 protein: CASSLTLGQGRGGNTIYF. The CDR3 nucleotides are TGTGCCAGCAGTCTGACCTTAGGTCAGGGGAGAGGAGGAAACACCATATATTTT.

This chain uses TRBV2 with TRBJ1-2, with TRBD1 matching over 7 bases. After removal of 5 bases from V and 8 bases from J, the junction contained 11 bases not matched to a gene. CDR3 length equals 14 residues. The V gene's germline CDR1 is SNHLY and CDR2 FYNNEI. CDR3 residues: CASSIQGRGGGYTF. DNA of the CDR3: TGTGCCAGCAGTATACAGGGGAGGGGGGGCGGCTACACCTTC.

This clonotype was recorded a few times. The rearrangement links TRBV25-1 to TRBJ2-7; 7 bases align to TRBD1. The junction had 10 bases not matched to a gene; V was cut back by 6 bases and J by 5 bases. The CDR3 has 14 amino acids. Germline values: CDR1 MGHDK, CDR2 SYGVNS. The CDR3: CASRGETGSHEQYF. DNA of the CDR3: TGTGCCAGCAGAGGGGAGACAGGGTCCCACGAGCAGTACTTC.